This T cell receptor (beta chain) was sequenced for a study of blood T cell repertoires in COVID-19 (dated by TCRdb to between 2020 and 2021). Regarding the complete study: Samples from collaborators originated in the United States, Italy and Spain and spanned both the acute and convalescent phases of COVID-19. Subjects who had been exposed to COVID-19, were actively infected with it, or had recovered from it provided the deeply sampled blood TCRbeta repertoires that made up the dataset. The repertoires were released in a freely available public database intended as a resource for research on the immune response to SARS-CoV-2. Where HLA class I and class II types were available, the types were taken from metadata supplied by the sample provider, not from assay-based typing. The prospective study material was composed of cDNA or gDNA derived from T cells, B-cell-depleted T cells, or PBMCs. The samples were drawn from the first 160 participants of the ongoing ImmuneRACE study and from over a thousand subjects provided by 6 global collaborators. Sample metadata almost always included a de-identified subject ID, COVID-19 status, age in years and sex. What the research found in general, with its limitations: Clinical and demographic metadata were provided uncurated, with the amount varying by source and participant.

To note about this clone: There is no known antigen for this receptor. Within one base of it there is no much larger clone, and no base qualities were kept.

TCRbeta CDR3 regions were amplified from genomic DNA by means of the immunoSEQ Assay, a bias-controlled multiplex PCR. Per the original workflow: The number of nucleated cells in each sample was estimated by amplification of reference gene primers within the assay. To quantify the absolute abundance of each unique TCRbeta CDR3 rearrangement, sequence reads were collapsed and filtered. Productive Simpson clonality was computed per sample as the square root of Simpson's diversity index over productive rearrangements. In TCRdb, the immuneACCESS table is reduced to in-frame sequences with V and J assigned. These tables do not hold every clone; where another copy was compared, an unresolved V gene accounts for under half, and the others remain unexplained. The DNA gave D and trimming, while V, J and clone size come from that table. This sample comprises around 160,000 clones, approximately 85% of them detected only once. The ten largest clones add up to more than 7.5% of the sample.

Taken from the germline V gene, the CDR1 and CDR2 loops are SGHAT and FQNNGV. The CDR3 goes from the cysteine to the phenylalanine over 14 residues. Only the CDR3 region is kept as DNA, spanning 42 bases read in frame from base 1. V sheds 5 bases and J sheds 5 bases, leaving 16 bases between their ends. One collaborating source in Seattle enrolled patients while the patients were actively infected and followed the patients over time throughout the course of disease. Whole blood was collected in K2EDTA tubes by collaborating institutions according to the institutions' own protocols. Collaborator samples were shipped for TCRbeta analysis as frozen whole blood, isolated PBMCs, or DNA extracted from either sample type.

The sample was peripheral blood. This chain is built from TRBV11-2 and TRBJ2-7; 6 matching bases give a weak D call of TRBD1. This receptor was taken from a woman aged 55-69 years with COVID-19, enrolled during active disease. Read as DNA, the sequence is TGTGCCAGCAGCGCCGGTGGCTCAGGGGACGAGCAGTACTTC. It is translated as CASSAGGSGDEQYF.